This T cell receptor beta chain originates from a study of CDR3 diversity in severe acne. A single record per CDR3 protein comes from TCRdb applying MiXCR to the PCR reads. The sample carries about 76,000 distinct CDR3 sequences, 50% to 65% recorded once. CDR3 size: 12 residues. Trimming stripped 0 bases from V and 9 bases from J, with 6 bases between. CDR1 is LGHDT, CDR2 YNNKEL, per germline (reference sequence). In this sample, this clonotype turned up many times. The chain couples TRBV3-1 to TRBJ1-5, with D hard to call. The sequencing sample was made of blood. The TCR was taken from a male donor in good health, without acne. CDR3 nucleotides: TGTGCCAGCAGCCAAGAGGGAGGGCCCCAGCATTTT. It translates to CASSQEGGPQHF.